This T cell receptor (beta chain) was identified during a study of shared clonotypes between healthy human individuals. General study points: Sequencing of the sorted subsets was shown by rarefaction to be incomplete despite large depth. Sampling included only blood; tissue repertoires likely differ.

In the case of this clone: Its antigen is unidentified.

Naive CD8 isolation took CD45RO-negative cells positively selected for CCR7 and excluded terminally differentiated effector memory CD45RA+ cells. Sequencing used immunoSEQ multiplex PCR; TCRdb keeps in-frame clones, though not all of them. The sample has 1.5 million to 2.5 million clones; over 85% are singletons. J lost 2 bases, V lost 4 bases, and 6 bases had no gene match. Germline loops: CDR1 MGHRA, CDR2 YSYEKL. There are 16 residues in the CDR3. The chain combines TRBV4-1 with TRBJ2-5; 11 bases are a match to TRBD2. This receptor was identified in a man younger than 35 in good health. Material: naive CD8+ T cells sorted from blood. CDR3 DNA: TGCGCCAGCAGCCTACGACTAGCGGGAAATCAAGAGACCCAGTACTTC. Amino acid sequence: CASSLRLAGNQETQYF.